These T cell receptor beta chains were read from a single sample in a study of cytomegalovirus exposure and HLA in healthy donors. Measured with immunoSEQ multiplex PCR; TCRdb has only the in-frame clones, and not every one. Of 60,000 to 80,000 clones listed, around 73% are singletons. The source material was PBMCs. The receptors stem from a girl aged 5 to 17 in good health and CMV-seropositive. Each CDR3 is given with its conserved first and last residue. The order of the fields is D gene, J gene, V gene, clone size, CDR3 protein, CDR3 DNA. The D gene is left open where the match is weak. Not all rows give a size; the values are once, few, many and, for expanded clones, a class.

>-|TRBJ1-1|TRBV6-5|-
CASSYARGGMNTEAFF
TGTGCCAGCAGTTACGCCCGGGGGGGAATGAACACTGAAGCTTTCTTT
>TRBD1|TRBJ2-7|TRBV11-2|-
CASSLGGTGAYEQYF
TGTGCCAGCAGCTTAGGTGGGACAGGGGCCTACGAGCAGTACTTC
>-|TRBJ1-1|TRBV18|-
CASMTSREDEAFF
TGTGCCAGCATGACCAGTCGTGAGGATGAAGCTTTCTTT
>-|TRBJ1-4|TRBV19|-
CASSYFPVQELFF
TGTGCCAGTAGTTATTTTCCGGTCCAGGAACTGTTTTTT
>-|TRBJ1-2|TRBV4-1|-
CASSQGTPFYGYTF
TGCGCCAGCAGCCAGGGGACTCCTTTCTATGGCTACACCTTC
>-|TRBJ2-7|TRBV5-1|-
CASSLDRVKYEQYF
TGCGCCAGCAGCTTGGACAGGGTAAAATACGAGCAGTACTTC
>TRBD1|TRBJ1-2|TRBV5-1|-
CASSPTGTEGGSYGYTF
TGCGCCAGCAGCCCCACCGGGACAGAAGGAGGGAGCTATGGCTACACCTTC
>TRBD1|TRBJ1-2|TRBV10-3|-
CAISPPGDSGGYTF
TGTGCCATCAGCCCTCCGGGGGACAGCGGAGGCTACACCTTC
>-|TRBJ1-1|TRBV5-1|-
CASSQGWTEAFF
TGCGCCAGCAGCCAGGGTTGGACTGAAGCTTTCTTT
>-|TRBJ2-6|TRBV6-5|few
CATYRVRGANVLTF
TGTGCCACCTACCGGGTGAGGGGGGCCAACGTCCTGACTTTC
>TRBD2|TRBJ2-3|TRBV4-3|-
CASSLAGISGDTQYF
TGCGCCAGCAGCCTAGCGGGCATTTCTGGGGATACGCAGTATTTT
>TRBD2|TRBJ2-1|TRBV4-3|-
CASSLIIGTSSSEQFF
TGCGCCAGCAGCCTCATTATTGGGACTAGCAGCTCCGAGCAGTTCTTC
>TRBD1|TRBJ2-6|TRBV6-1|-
CASLGGSGANVLTF
TGTGCCAGCTTAGGGGGCAGTGGGGCCAACGTCCTGACTTTC
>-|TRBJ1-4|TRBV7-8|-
CARSRTRGRNEKLFF
TGTGCCCGCAGCCGGACCAGGGGTCGGAATGAAAAACTGTTTTTT
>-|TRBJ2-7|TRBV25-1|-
CASTQYQGRDEQYF
TGTGCCAGCACTCAATATCAGGGGCGGGACGAGCAGTACTTC
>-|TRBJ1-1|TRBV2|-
CASRRSTLEAFF
TGTGCCAGCAGGAGATCCACCTTAGAAGCTTTCTTT
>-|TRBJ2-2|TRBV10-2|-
CASNHRVLNTGELFF
TGCGCCAGCAATCACAGGGTCTTGAACACCGGGGAGCTGTTTTTT
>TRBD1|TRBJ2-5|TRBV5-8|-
CASSLMQGAPPRQETQYF
TGTGCCAGCAGCTTGATGCAGGGGGCCCCTCCACGTCAAGAGACCCAGTACTTC
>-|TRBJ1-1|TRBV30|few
CAWSRGRVEPNTEAFF
TGTGCCTGGAGTCGGGGGAGAGTGGAACCGAACACTGAAGCTTTCTTT
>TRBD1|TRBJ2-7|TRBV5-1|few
CASSLVPGQSPYEQYF
TGCGCCAGCAGCTTGGTGCCGGGACAGAGCCCTTACGAGCAGTACTTC
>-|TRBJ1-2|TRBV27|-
CASSPLGGGYTF
TGTGCCAGCAGCCCTCTTGGGGGCGGCTACACCTTC
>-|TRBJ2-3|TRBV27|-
CASSTFGTDTQYF
TGTGCCAGCAGTACTTTTGGCACAGATACGCAGTATTTT
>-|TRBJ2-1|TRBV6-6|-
CASSYRRTLGNEQFF
TGTGCCAGCAGTTACCGTCGTACTCTCGGGAATGAGCAGTTCTTC
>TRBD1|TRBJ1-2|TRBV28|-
CASRPGQIPYGYTF
TGTGCCAGCCGGCCGGGACAGATACCCTATGGCTACACCTTC
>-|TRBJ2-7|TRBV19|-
CASSWTVSYEQYF
TGTGCCAGTAGTTGGACAGTCTCCTACGAGCAGTACTTC
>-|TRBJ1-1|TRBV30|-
CAWSPRGGGTEAFF
TGTGCCTGGAGTCCTCGGGGGGGTGGCACTGAAGCTTTCTTT
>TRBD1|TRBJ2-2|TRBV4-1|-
CASSQDTTGETGELFF
TGCGCCAGCAGCCAAGATACGACAGGGGAAACCGGGGAGCTGTTTTTT
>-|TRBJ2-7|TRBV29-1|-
CSVVWRESSYEQYF
TGCAGCGTTGTCTGGCGGGAAAGCTCCTACGAGCAGTACTTC
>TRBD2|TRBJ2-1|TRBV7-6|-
CASSFSISRGDNEQFF
TGTGCCAGCAGCTTTAGTATTTCGCGGGGGGACAATGAGCAGTTCTTC
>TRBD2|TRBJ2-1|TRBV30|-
CAWSGGAGAGGPMHEQFF
TGTGCCTGGAGTGGCGGGGCGGGGGCGGGGGGCCCTATGCATGAGCAGTTCTTC
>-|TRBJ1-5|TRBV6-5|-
CASSYRHSSNQPQHF
TGTGCCAGCAGTTACCGTCACAGTAGCAATCAGCCCCAGCATTTT
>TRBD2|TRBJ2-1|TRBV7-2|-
CASSLRGLAGAREQFF
TGTGCCAGCAGCTTGAGAGGCCTAGCGGGAGCACGAGAGCAGTTCTTC
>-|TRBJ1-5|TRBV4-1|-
CASSQGDGFNQPQHF
TGCGCCAGCAGCCAAGGTGACGGGTTCAATCAGCCCCAGCATTTT
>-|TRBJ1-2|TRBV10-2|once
CASGKQGDPLYGYTF
TGCGCCAGCGGGAAACAGGGCGATCCCCTCTATGGCTACACCTTC
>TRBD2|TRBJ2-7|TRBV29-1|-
CSFTRGLAGRSYEQYF
TGCAGCTTCACCCGGGGGCTAGCGGGACGATCCTACGAGCAGTACTTC
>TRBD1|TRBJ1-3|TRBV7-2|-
CASSLWTGPIENTIYF
TGTGCCAGCAGCTTATGGACAGGGCCTATAGAAAACACCATATATTTT
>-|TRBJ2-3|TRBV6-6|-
CASSSLASTDTQYF
TGTGCCAGCAGTTCCCTAGCGTCCACAGATACGCAGTATTTT
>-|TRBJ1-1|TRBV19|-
CASMRTGMAEAFF
TGTGCCAGTATGAGAACAGGGATGGCTGAAGCTTTCTTT
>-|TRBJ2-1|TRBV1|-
CTSSQGLRAGGRYNEQFF
TGCACCAGCAGCCAGGGTTTGAGAGCGGGGGGCCGGTACAATGAGCAGTTCTTC
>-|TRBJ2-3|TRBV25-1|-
CASSEWAWGDSNPQYF
TGTGCCAGCAGTGAATGGGCTTGGGGGGACTCCAACCCGCAGTATTTT
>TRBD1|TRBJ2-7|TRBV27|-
CASSRDRVNEQYF
TGTGCCAGCTCGAGGGACAGGGTGAACGAGCAGTACTTC
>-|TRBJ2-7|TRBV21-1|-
CARSDREGYEQYF
TGTGCCAGATCGGACAGGGAGGGGTACGAGCAGTACTTC
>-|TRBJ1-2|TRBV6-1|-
CASIPGTRADGYTF
TGTGCCAGCATCCCGGGGACTAGGGCGGATGGCTACACCTTC
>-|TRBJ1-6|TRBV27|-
CASSPSHLGVGAISPLHF
TGTGCCAGCAGCCCTTCCCACCTAGGGGTGGGGGCAATTTCACCCCTCCACTTT
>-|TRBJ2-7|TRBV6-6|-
CASSYLSVYEQYF
TGTGCCAGCAGTTATCTATCCGTATACGAGCAGTACTTC
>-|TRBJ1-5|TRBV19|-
CASSITGDQPQHF
TGTGCCAGTAGTATTACCGGTGATCAGCCCCAGCATTTT
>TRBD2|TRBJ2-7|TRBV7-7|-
CASSLVAGDGYEQYF
TGTGCTAGCAGCTTAGTGGCGGGGGATGGATACGAGCAGTACTTC
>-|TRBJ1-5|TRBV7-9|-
CASSTRGGQPQHF
TGTGCCAGCAGCACCCGCGGGGGTCAGCCCCAGCATTTT
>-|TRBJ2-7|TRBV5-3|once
CARSFKWFSDCRSYEQYF
TGTGCCAGAAGCTTTAAATGGTTTTCGGACTGTCGCTCCTACGAGCAGTACTTC
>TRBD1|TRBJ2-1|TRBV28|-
CASRFRDRGHDEQFF
TGTGCCAGCAGGTTCCGGGACAGGGGGCACGATGAGCAGTTCTTC
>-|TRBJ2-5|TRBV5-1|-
CASSWGGRKETQYF
TGCGCCAGCAGCTGGGGGGGCAGGAAAGAGACCCAGTACTTC
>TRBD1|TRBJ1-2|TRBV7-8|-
CASRRDRENYGYTF
TGTGCCAGCAGGAGGGACAGGGAGAATTATGGCTACACCTTC